This T cell receptor (beta chain) came from a study of beta chain features in type 1 diabetes. Findings and limits, study-wide: Any HLA type influence on TCRB rearrangement was left unresolved here.

TCRB transcripts that were expressed got sequenced, as all of the isolated RNA had been reverse transcribed. The protocol was immunoSEQ multiplex PCR, while the TCRdb copy is restricted to in-frame clones and leaves out a portion. This table holds about 400,000 clones, roughly 12% found once. As concerns this clone: Its antigen is unidentified.

The CDR3 consists of 14 residues. From germline, CDR1 is MNHEY and CDR2 SMNVEV (reference sequence). J lost 7 bases, V lost 4 bases, and 5 bases had no gene match. Via CD45RO/CCR7/CD25/CD127/CD95/CD27, cells of the CD4+ naive, central memory, regulatory and stem cell-like memory subsets were sorted. The TCR sequence derives from a man aged 18 to 29 in good health. The chain recombines TRBV27 with TRBJ2-1, with 9 bases identical to TRBD1. Source material: naive CD4+ T cells from blood. CDR3 in amino acids: CASSSRGQGNEQFF. DNA of the CDR3: TGTGCCAGCAGTTCCCGGGGACAGGGAAATGAGCAGTTCTTC.